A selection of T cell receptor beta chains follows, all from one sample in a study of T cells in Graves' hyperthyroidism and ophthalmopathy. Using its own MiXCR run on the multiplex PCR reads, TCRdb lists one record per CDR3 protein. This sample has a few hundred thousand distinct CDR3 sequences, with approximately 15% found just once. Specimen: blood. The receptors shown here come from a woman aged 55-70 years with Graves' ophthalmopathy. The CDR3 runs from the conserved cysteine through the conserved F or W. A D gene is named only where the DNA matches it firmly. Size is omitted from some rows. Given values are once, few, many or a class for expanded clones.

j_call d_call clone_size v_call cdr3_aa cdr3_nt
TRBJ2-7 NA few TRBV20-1 CSARDLRGSSYEQYF TGCAGTGCTAGAGATCTGCGGGGTAGCTCCTACGAGCAGTACTTC
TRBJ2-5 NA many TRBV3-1 CASSQDYTETQYF TGTGCCAGCAGCCAAGACTACACAGAGACCCAGTACTTC
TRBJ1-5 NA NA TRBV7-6 CASSGAGAEQPQHF TGTGCCAGCAGCGGTGCAGGGGCAGAGCAGCCCCAGCATTTT
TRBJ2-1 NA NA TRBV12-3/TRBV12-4 CASSPRSRSYNEQFF TGTGCCAGCAGTCCCCGGAGCAGGAGCTACAATGAGCAGTTCTTC
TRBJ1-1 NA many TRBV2 CASATEQGMNTEAFF TGTGCCAGCGCCACCGAACAGGGCATGAACACTGAAGCTTTCTTT
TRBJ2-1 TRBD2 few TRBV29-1 CSVGLGLNEQFF TGCAGCGTAGGACTAGGTCTTAATGAGCAGTTCTTC
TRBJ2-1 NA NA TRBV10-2 CASTPHSRSSYNEQFF TGCGCCAGCACCCCCCACAGCAGGAGCTCCTACAATGAGCAGTTCTTC
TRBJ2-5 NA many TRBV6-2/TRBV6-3 CASRGRTAQETQYF TGTGCCAGCAGGGGGAGGACAGCTCAAGAGACCCAGTACTTC
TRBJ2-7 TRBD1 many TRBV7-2 CASSILPGGFHEQYF TGTGCCAGCAGCATACTCCCAGGGGGTTTTCACGAGCAGTACTTC
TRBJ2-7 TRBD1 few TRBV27 CASSATGTGDEQYF TGTGCCAGCAGTGCCACCGGGACAGGGGACGAGCAGTACTTC
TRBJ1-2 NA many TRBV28 CASSLNGYGYTF TGTGCCAGCAGTTTAAACGGCTATGGCTACACCTTC
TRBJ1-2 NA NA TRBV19 CASIGVVGGYTF TGTGCCAGTATCGGAGTTGTGGGAGGCTACACCTTC
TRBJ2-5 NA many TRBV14 CASSPLPGMSQETQYF TGTGCCAGCAGCCCACTTCCCGGCATGTCGCAAGAGACCCAGTACTTC
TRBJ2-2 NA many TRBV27 CASSFLRGEGTGELFF TGTGCCAGCAGTTTTCTCAGGGGCGAAGGGACCGGGGAGCTGTTTTTT
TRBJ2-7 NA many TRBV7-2 CASSLDRSYEQYF TGTGCCAGCAGCTTAGACAGGAGCTACGAGCAGTACTTC
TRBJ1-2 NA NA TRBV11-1 CASSLARTEYGYTF TGTGCCAGCAGCTTGGCCCGGACAGAATATGGCTACACCTTC
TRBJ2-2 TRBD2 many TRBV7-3 CASSLPGSGRVGDTGELFF TGTGCCAGCAGCCTACCCGGTAGCGGGAGAGTGGGGGACACCGGGGAGCTGTTTTTT
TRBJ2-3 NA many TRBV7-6 CASSLRPPGGGGGDTQYF TGTGCCAGCAGCTTACGCCCCCCAGGGGGCGGGGGTGGAGATACGCAGTATTTT
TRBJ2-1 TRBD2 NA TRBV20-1 CSAGGASGSSYNEQFF TGCAGTGCTGGCGGGGCTAGCGGAAGCTCCTACAATGAGCAGTTCTTC
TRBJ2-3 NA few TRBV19 CASSMRERTDTQYF TGTGCCAGTAGTATGCGGGAACGCACAGATACGCAGTATTTT
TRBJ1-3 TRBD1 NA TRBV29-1 CSIGRGTGNTIYF TGCAGCATTGGCAGGGGGACTGGAAACACCATATATTTT
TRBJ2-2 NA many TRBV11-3 CASSLVYGGMAGELFF TGTGCCAGCAGCTTAGTGTATGGCGGGATGGCCGGGGAGCTGTTTTTT
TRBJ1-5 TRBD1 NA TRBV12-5 CASGLYTRTGWGGGNQPQHF TGTGCTAGTGGTTTGTACACACGGACAGGGTGGGGCGGTGGCAATCAGCCCCAGCATTTT
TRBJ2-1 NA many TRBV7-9 CASSLDFSLYNEQFF TGTGCCAGCAGCTTAGACTTCTCCCTATACAATGAGCAGTTCTTC
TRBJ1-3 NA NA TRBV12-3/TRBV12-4 CASSLEGKRNTIYF TGTGCCAGCAGTTTAGAGGGGAAAAGAAACACCATATATTTT
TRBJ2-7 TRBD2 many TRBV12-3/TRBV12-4 CASSLAGGPLYEQYF TGTGCCAGCAGTTTAGCGGGAGGGCCGCTCTACGAGCAGTACTTC
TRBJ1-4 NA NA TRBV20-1 CSATESPNEKLFF TGCAGTGCTACAGAATCTCCGAATGAAAAACTGTTTTTT
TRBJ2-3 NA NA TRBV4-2 CASSQGRRGYTDTQYF TGTGCCAGCAGCCAAGGGAGGCGGGGCTACACAGATACGCAGTATTTT
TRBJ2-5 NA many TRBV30 CAWSGDLQETQYF TGTGCCTGGAGTGGGGACCTACAAGAGACCCAGTACTTC